This TCR beta chain was captured in a study of shared clonotypes between healthy human individuals. The wider study: Donors were two women and a few men aged 18 to 49. Each donor's CD4 naive and CD4 memory cells filled three plates apiece, CD8 naive two, and CD8 memory one. Study-wide points: Among non-shared clonotypes, generation probabilities were lower than among those shared by all four donors.

Germline V gene sequence: CDR1 SGHNT, CDR2 YYREEE (reference sequence). CDR3 length: 15 residues. J lost 2 bases, V lost 0 bases, and 3 bases had no gene match. This clone was seen only once. The antigen is undetermined. Other DNA sequences within the sample encode an identical CDR3. Sequenced by immunoSEQ multiplex PCR; TCRdb stores in-frame clones only, minus some. The table lists roughly 2.2 million clones, 85% to 95% of them singletons. This sequence was found in a man between 18 and 29 years old in good health. Some clones in this sample may be carry-over from other donors' samples. The chain carries TRBV5-4 and TRBJ2-5, with 8 bases identical to TRBD2. The sample was naive CD4+ T cells from PBMCs. As to subset: CD45RA+ positively selected. The CDR3: CASSLASGSQETQYF. CDR3 bases: TGTGCCAGCAGCTTGGCTAGCGGGTCACAAGAGACCCAGTACTTC. The variable domain in full, with the rest retrieved from reference TRBV5-4 and TRBJ2-5, is ETGVTQSPTHLIKTRGQQVTLRCSSQSGHNTVSWYQQALGQGPQFIFQYYREEENGRGNFPPRFSGLQFPNYSSELNVNALELDDSALYLCASSLASGSQETQYFGPGTRLLVL.